The 23 T cell receptor beta chains reported below all come from one sample, sequenced in a study of blood T cell repertoires in COVID-19. The data were produced by immunoSEQ multiplex PCR, yet TCRdb's version contains in-frame clones alone and is incomplete. The sample carries about 250,000 clones, 70% to 90% recorded once. Sequencing input: PBMCs or T cells enriched from blood (not recorded which). The receptors were gathered from a woman aged 50 to 60 who had been exposed to COVID-19.

The rearrangement joins TRBV7-2 to TRBJ2-3; no reliable D call. CDR1 and CDR2 (germline): SGHTA, FQGNSA. The length of the CDR3 is 15 residues. V gave up 5 bases and J gave up 1 base, with 13 bases separating them. In DNA, the CDR3 is TGTGCCAGCAGCCTTCCCTCTATGGGCACAGATACGCAGTATTTT. Protein sequence: CASSLPSMGTDTQYF.

The V call is TRBV9, the J call TRBJ1-1, with 8 bases identical to TRBD1. The V gene's germline CDR1 is SGDLS and CDR2 YYNGEE. The CDR3 has 14 residues. After removal of 4 bases from V and 4 bases from J, the junction contained 6 bases not matched to a gene. CDR3 region: CASSPWTGSTEAFF. The CDR3 nucleotides read TGTGCCAGCAGCCCCTGGACAGGGAGCACTGAAGCTTTCTTT.

CDR3: CASSPLGGPPGANVLTF. As DNA, the CDR3 is TGTGCCAGCAGTCCCCTGGGAGGACCTCCTGGGGCCAACGTCCTGACTTTC. The gene calls are TRBV27 and TRBJ2-6; TRBD2 might be the D (6 bases). CDR3 length equals 17 residues. V was shortened by 5 bases and J by 2 bases, with 16 bases between the two germline ends. CDR1 is MNHEY, CDR2 SMNVEV, per germline (reference sequence).

This clone was observed once. The chain links TRBV11-2 to TRBJ2-3; D perhaps matches TRBD2 (5 bases). This CDR3 has 16 amino acids. Germline loops: CDR1 SGHAT, CDR2 FQNNGV. Trimming cost V 5 bases and J 0 bases, with 15 bases left between them. The CDR3: CASSVISALSTDTQYF. CDR3 in DNA: TGTGCCAGCAGCGTAATTAGCGCTCTGAGCACAGATACGCAGTATTTT.

The chain couples TRBV3-1 (or the pseudogene TRBV3-2) to TRBJ1-2; D not certain. Germline V gives CDR1 LGHDT, CDR2 YNNKEL (reference sequence). The CDR3 is 14 amino acids. V lost 4 bases to trimming and J lost 2 bases, with 11 bases between them. CDR3 sequence: CASSLQPRNYGYTF. CDR3 DNA sequence: TGTGCCAGCAGCCTTCAGCCCAGGAACTATGGCTACACCTTC.

The chain links TRBV4-3 to TRBJ1-2; TRBD1 matches 7 bases. CDR1 and CDR2 from the germline V gene are LGHNA and YSLEER. The CDR3 is made up of 14 amino acids. The trim removed 3 bases at V and 8 bases at J, leaving 9 bases unmatched. The CDR3 region is CASSHQTGTIGYTF. As DNA, the CDR3 is TGCGCCAGCAGCCACCAGACAGGGACAATAGGCTACACCTTC.

This chain joins TRBV6-5 and TRBJ2-3; D is perhaps TRBD2 (7 bases). V was trimmed by 0 bases and J by 2 bases, leaving 9 bases between them. This CDR3 has 15 residues. The germline CDR1 and CDR2 sequences are MNHEY and SVGAGI. CDR3 sequence (DNA): TGTGCCAGCAGTTACTCAGGGGGGGCCACAGATACGCAGTATTTT. As protein: CASSYSGGATDTQYF.

The CDR3 bases are TGTGCCAGCAGTTACCAGACTAGCGGACGCACAGATACGCAGTATTTT. This encodes CASSYQTSGRTDTQYF. The V call is TRBV6-6, the J call TRBJ2-3, with TRBD2 matching over 9 bases. Germline assignment: CDR1 MNHNY and CDR2 SVGAGI (reference sequence). The ends lost 2 bases at V and 1 base at J; junction bases unmatched: 4. This CDR3 comprises 16 residues.

The rearrangement uses TRBV28 and TRBJ2-7; D uncertain. V lost 3 bases to trimming and J lost 5 bases, with 11 bases between them. There are 13 residues in the CDR3. Germline CDR1 is MDHEN and CDR2 is SYDVKM. The CDR3 loop reads CASSFLGPNEQYF. The CDR3 region has the DNA TGTGCCAGCAGTTTCTTGGGCCCGAACGAGCAGTACTTC.

This clone showed up many times. This chain joins TRBV19 and TRBJ2-3, with 8 bases aligning to TRBD2. V lost 5 bases to trimming and J lost 5 bases; unmatched junction nucleotides: 9. The CDR3 is 15 amino acids. CDR1 is LNHDA, CDR2 SQIVND, per germline (reference sequence). The CDR3 DNA is TGTGCCAGTAGTCCCCTGGGACTAGAGGTAGATACGCAGTATTTT. It yields the protein CASSPLGLEVDTQYF.

This clone occurred once. This chain connects TRBV5-1 to TRBJ2-7; D not resolved. CDR1 SGHRS and CDR2 YFSETQ come from the germline V gene. This CDR3 region has 14 residues. V dropped 0 bases and J dropped 3 bases, with 10 bases sitting between them. The CDR3 region has the DNA TGCGCCAGCAGCTTGGGACTGAATTACTACGAGCAGTACTTC. It is translated as CASSLGLNYYEQYF.

The chain carries TRBV19 and TRBJ2-3, with a tentative D call TRBD1 (5 bases). V lost 1 base to trimming and J lost 4 bases, with 12 bases between them. CDR3 length equals 15 residues. CDR1 is LNHDA, CDR2 SQIVND, per germline (reference sequence). The DNA for the CDR3 is TGTGCCAGTAGTATAGCCTGGGGCCTCCCAGATACGCAGTATTTT. Its protein is CASSIAWGLPDTQYF.

The chain joins TRBV3-1 (or the pseudogene TRBV3-2) to TRBJ1-1; TRBD1 agrees at 10 bases. The germline gives CDR1 LGHDT, CDR2 YNNKEL (reference sequence). The CDR3 runs 19 residues. The V gene end was trimmed by 3 bases and the J gene end by 0 bases; junction bases not matched to a gene: 13. CDR3 residues: CASSHNSKDRGEMNTEAFF. CDR3 nucleotides: TGTGCCAGCAGCCACAACAGTAAGGACAGGGGGGAAATGAACACTGAAGCTTTCTTT.

The chain combines TRBV5-1 with TRBJ1-2; no firm D call. V was trimmed by 0 bases and J by 8 bases, leaving 20 bases between them. The germline CDR1 and CDR2 sequences are SGHRS and YFSETQ. The CDR3 spans 16 residues. For the CDR3, the DNA is TGCGCCAGCAGCTTGGGAAGACAACCCCCCGGGGAGGGCTACACCTTC. This gives the protein CASSLGRQPPGEGYTF.

The V call is TRBV14, the J call TRBJ1-1; D possibly corresponds to TRBD1 (6 bases). V was trimmed by 3 bases and J by 0 bases, leaving 11 bases between them. CDR3 size: 15 residues. Looked up from germline, CDR1 is SGHDN and CDR2 is FVKESK. Here the CDR3 DNA reads TGTGCCAGCAGCCACCTAACAGGGCTGAACACTGAAGCTTTCTTT. The encoded protein is CASSHLTGLNTEAFF. The full variable domain, with the rest looked up from reference TRBV14 and TRBJ1-1, is EAGVTQFPSHSVIEKGQTVTLRCDPISGHDNLYWYRRVMGKEIKFLLHFVKESKQDESGMPNNRFLAERTGGTYSTLKVQPAELEDSGVYFCASSHLTGLNTEAFFGQGTRLTVV.

The chain links TRBV5-1 to TRBJ1-6, with TRBD1 identical over 8 bases. With 5 bases clipped from V and 8 bases from J, the junction kept 0 bases outside the gene matches. Looked up from germline, CDR1 is SGHRS and CDR2 is YFSETQ. This CDR3 has 12 amino acids. The CDR3 reads CASRDRDSPLHF. For the CDR3, the DNA is TGCGCCAGCAGGGACAGGGATTCACCCCTCCACTTT.

This chain connects TRBV10-3 to TRBJ1-5; D unclear. The CDR3 is 13 amino acids. Trimming removed 3 bases from V and 3 bases from J, with 6 bases in between. Looked up from germline, CDR1 is ENHRY and CDR2 is SYGVKD. CDR3 residues: CAISELNNQPQHF. The CDR3, as DNA: TGTGCCATCAGTGAACTCAACAATCAGCCCCAGCATTTT.

This clone was picked up one time. This rearrangement joins TRBV5-4 to TRBJ2-2; 8 positions agree with TRBD1. The CDR3 contains 15 residues. With 2 bases clipped from V and 1 base from J, the junction kept 1 base outside the gene matches. Germline loops: CDR1 SGHNT, CDR2 YYREEE (reference sequence). For the CDR3, the DNA is TGTGCCAGCAGCTTCAGGGGGCAGAACACCGGGGAGCTGTTTTTT. Protein sequence: CASSFRGQNTGELFF. Together with reference TRBV5-4 and TRBJ2-2, the CDR3 gives the full variable domain: ETGVTQSPTHLIKTRGQQVTLRCSSQSGHNTVSWYQQALGQGPQFIFQYYREEENGRGNFPPRFSGLQFPNYSSELNVNALELDDSALYLCASSFRGQNTGELFFGEGSRLTVL.

The V gene is TRBV21-1, the J gene TRBJ2-3; TRBD1 is taken as the D call from the table, unchecked against the DNA. TRBV21-1 is tagged as a pseudogene. The CDR3 loop spans 18 amino acids. The CDR3 spells CASSPGSHDRGLTDTQYF. As DNA, the CDR3 is TGTGCCAGCAGCCCAGGGTCCCACGACAGGGGGCTGACAGATACGCAGTATTTT.

The chain uses TRBV28 and TRBJ1-1, with D tentatively TRBD1 (6 bases). The CDR3 consists of 17 residues. In germline, CDR1 is MDHEN, CDR2 SYDVKM. V was cut by 7 bases and J by 1 base, with 22 bases left in between. CDR3 DNA: TGTGCCAGCACAAAACGGACAGACACTCGATCGAACACTGAAGCTTTCTTT. It encodes CASTKRTDTRSNTEAFF.

V and J are TRBV5-4 and TRBJ1-4; 7 bases match TRBD1. Germline-derived CDR1 and CDR2 are SGHNT and YYREEE (reference sequence). The V gene end was trimmed by 0 bases and the J gene end by 8 bases; junction bases not matched to a gene: 7. The CDR3 sequence is 15 residues long. The CDR3 sequence is CASSLVGQENEKLFF. Here the CDR3 DNA reads TGTGCCAGCAGCTTGGTCGGACAGGAGAACGAAAAACTGTTTTTT.

A note on this clone: It is unclear where the CDR3 begins or ends on the DNA, so no DNA is shown, and the CDR3 is as TCRdb lists it. The chain carries TRBV12-5 and TRBJ1-5. The CDR3 is 12 amino acids in total, end residues counted. Germline lookup yields CDR1 LGHNT and CDR2 FRNRAP. The CDR3 spells CASGLVGGGSHF.

The rearrangement uses TRBV29-1 and TRBJ1-2, with 10 bases fitting TRBD1. CDR3 length equals 11 residues. The V gene end was trimmed by 7 bases and the J gene end by 6 bases; junction bases not matched to a gene: 2. Germline V lookup: CDR1 SQVTM, CDR2 ANQGSEA. The CDR3 DNA follows: TGCAGCGGGGACAGGGGTGATGGCTACACCTTC. This encodes CSGDRGDGYTF.